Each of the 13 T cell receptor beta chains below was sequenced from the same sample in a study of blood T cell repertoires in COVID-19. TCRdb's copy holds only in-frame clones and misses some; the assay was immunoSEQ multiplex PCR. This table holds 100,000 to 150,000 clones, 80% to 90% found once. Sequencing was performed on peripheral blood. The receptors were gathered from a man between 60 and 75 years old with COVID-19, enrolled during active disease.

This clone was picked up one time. The CDR3 sequence is CASSAAGTNTGELFF. As DNA, the CDR3 is TGTGCCAGCAGCGCCGCCGGGACAAACACCGGGGAGCTGTTTTTT. The V gene is TRBV9, the J gene TRBJ2-2, with a tentative D call TRBD1 (6 bases). The CDR3 is 15 residues long. Germline CDR1 is SGDLS and CDR2 is YYNGEE. V lost 3 bases, J lost 2 bases, and 11 bases lay in between.

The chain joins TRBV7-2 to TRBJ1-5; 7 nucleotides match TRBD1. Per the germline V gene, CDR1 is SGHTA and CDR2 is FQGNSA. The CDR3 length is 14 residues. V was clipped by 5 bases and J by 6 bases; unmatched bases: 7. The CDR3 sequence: CASSQKGASQPQHF. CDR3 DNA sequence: TGTGCCAGCAGCCAGAAGGGGGCCAGTCAGCCCCAGCATTTT. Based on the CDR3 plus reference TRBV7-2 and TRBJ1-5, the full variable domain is GAGVSQSPSNKVTEKGKDVELRCDPISGHTALYWYRQSLGQGLEFLIYFQGNSAPDKSGLPSDRFSAERTGGSVSTLTIQRTQQEDSAVYLCASSQKGASQPQHFGDGTRLSIL.

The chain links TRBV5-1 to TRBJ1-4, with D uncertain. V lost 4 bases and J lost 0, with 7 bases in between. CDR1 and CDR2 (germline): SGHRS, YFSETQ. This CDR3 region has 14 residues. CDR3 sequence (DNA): TGCGCCAGCAGCGAGCTTGCAACTAATGAAAAACTGTTTTTT. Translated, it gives CASSELATNEKLFF.

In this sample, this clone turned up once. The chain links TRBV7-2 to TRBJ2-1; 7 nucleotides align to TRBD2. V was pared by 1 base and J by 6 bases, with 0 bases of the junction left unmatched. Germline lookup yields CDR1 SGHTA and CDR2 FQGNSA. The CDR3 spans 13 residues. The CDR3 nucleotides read TGTGCCAGCAGCTTAGGGGGGGGCAATGAGCAGTTCTTC. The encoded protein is CASSLGGGNEQFF.

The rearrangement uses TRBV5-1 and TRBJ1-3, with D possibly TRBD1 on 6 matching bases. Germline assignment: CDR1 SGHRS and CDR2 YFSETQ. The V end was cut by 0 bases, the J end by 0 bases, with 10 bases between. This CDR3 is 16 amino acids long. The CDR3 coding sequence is TGCGCCAGCAGCTTGGAAGGGACAAACTCTGGAAACACCATATATTTT. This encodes CASSLEGTNSGNTIYF.

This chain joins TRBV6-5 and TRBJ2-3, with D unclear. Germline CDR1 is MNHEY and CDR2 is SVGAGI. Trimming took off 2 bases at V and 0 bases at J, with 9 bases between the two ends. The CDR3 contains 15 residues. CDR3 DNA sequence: TGTGCCAGCAGTTACGGCAGAACCAGCACAGATACGCAGTATTTT. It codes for CASSYGRTSTDTQYF.

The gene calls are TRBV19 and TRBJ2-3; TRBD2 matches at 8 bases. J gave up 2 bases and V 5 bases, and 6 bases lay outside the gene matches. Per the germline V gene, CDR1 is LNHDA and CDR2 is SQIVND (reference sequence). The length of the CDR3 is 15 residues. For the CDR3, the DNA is TGTGCCAGTAGTCCCTCCGGGGGGGACACAGATACGCAGTATTTT. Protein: CASSPSGGDTDTQYF.

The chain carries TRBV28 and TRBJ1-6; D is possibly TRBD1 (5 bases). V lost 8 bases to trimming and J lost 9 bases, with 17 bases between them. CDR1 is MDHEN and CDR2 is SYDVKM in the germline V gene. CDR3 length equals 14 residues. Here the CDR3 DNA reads TGTGCCAGCGATGCAAGGGGTCGGGTTTCACCCCTCCACTTT. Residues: CASDARGRVSPLHF.

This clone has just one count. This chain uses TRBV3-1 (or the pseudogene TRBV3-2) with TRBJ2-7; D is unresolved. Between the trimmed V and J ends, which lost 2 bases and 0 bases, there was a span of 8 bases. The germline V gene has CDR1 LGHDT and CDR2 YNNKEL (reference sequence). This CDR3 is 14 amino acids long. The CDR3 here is CASSQSHTSYEQYF. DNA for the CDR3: TGTGCCAGCAGCCAATCCCACACCTCCTACGAGCAGTACTTC.

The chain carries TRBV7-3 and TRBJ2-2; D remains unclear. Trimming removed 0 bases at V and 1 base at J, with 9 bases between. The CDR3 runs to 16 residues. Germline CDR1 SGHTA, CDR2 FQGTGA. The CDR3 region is CASSLTRGVNTGELFF. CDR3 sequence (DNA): TGTGCCAGCAGCTTAACAAGAGGAGTGAACACCGGGGAGCTGTTTTTT.

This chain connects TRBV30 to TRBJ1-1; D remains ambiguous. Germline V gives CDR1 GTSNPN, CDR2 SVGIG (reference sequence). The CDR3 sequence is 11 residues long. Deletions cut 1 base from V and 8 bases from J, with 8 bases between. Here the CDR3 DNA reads TGTGCCTGGAGTGGACTGAAAGAAGCTTTCTTT. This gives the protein CAWSGLKEAFF.

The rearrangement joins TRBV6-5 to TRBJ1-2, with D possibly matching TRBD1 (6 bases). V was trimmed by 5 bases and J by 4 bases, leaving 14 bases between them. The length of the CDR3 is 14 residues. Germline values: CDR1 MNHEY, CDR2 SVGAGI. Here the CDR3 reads CASSRSTGSYGYTF. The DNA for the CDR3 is TGTGCCAGCAGTCGGTCAACAGGGAGCTATGGCTACACCTTC.

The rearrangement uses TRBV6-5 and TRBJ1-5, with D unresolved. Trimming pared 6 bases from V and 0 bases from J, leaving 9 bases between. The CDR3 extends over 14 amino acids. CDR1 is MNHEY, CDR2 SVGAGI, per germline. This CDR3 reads CASRDGFSNQPQHF. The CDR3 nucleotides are TGTGCCAGCAGAGACGGGTTTAGCAATCAGCCCCAGCATTTT.